This T cell receptor beta chain originates from a study of cytomegalovirus exposure and HLA in healthy donors. CDR3 length: 12 residues. Per germline, CDR1 LNHDA and CDR2 SQIVND (reference sequence). V was shortened by 1 base and J by 11 bases, with 11 bases between the two germline ends. Repertoires were generated with immunoSEQ multiplex PCR, while TCRdb's copy carries only in-frame clones and drops some. The repertoire consists of roughly 120,000 clones, with about 83% occurring once and the leading ten covering 4.9%. This clone was observed once. Sequenced sample: PBMCs. The chain recombines TRBV19 with TRBJ1-2; possibly TRBD1 for D (5 bases). This TCR was recovered from a man aged 18 to 29 in good health and CMV-seronegative. The CDR3 reads CASSIGTTEYTF. CDR3 nucleotide sequence: TGTGCCAGTAGTATAGGTACGACAGAGTACACCTTC.